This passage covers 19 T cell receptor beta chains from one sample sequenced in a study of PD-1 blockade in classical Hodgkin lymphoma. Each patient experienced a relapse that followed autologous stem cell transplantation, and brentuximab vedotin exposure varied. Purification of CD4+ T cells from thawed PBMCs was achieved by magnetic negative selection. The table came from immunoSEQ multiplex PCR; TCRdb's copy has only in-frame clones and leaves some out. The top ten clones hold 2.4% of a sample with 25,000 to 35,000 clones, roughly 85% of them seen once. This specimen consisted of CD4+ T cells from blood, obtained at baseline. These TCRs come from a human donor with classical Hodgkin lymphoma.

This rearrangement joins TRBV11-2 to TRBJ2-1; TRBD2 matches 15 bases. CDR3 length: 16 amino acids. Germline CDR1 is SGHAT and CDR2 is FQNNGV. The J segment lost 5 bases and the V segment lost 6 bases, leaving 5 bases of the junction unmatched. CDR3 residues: CASRGLAGGRDNEQFF. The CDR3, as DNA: TGTGCCAGCAGGGGACTAGCGGGAGGCCGGGACAATGAGCAGTTCTTC.

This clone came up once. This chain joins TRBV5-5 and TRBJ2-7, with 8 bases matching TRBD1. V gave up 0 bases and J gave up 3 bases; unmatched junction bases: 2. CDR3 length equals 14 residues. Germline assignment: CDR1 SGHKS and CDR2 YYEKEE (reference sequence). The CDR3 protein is CASSLVGQGYEQYF. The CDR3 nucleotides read TGTGCCAGCAGCTTGGTAGGACAGGGCTACGAGCAGTACTTC.

CDR3 bases: TGTGCCAGTAGCCGAAGGACATACAATGAGCAGTTCTTC. Translated, it gives CASSRRTYNEQFF. This chain uses TRBV19 with TRBJ2-1, with D possibly being TRBD1 (5 bases). CDR3 size: 13 residues. V gave up 6 bases and J gave up 4 bases, with 10 bases separating them. The germline CDR1 and CDR2 sequences are LNHDA and SQIVND (reference sequence).

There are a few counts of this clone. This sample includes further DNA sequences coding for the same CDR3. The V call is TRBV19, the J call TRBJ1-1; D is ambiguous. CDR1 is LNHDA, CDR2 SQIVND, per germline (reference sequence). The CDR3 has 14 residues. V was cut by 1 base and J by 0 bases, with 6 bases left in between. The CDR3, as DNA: TGTGCCAGTAGTATAGGGACGTTGAACACTGAAGCTTTCTTT. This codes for CASSIGTLNTEAFF. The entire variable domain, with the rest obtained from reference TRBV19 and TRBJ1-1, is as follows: DGGITQSPKYLFRKEGQNVTLSCEQNLNHDAMYWYRQDPGQGLRLIYYSQIVNDFQKGDIAEGYSVSREKKESFPLTVTSAQKNPTAFYLCASSIGTLNTEAFFGQGTRLTVV.

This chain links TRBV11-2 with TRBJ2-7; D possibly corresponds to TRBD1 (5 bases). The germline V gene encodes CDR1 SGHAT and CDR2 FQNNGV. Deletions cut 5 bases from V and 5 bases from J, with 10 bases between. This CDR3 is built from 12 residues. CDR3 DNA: TGTGCCAGCAGCCCAGGGATCCACGAGCAGTACTTC. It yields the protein CASSPGIHEQYF.

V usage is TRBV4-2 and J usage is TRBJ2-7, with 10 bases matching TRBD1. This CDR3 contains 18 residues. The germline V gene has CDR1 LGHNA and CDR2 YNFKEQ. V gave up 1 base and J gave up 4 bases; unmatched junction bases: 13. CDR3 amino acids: CASSQAVGAMGQGYEQYF. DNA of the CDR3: TGTGCCAGCAGCCAAGCGGTGGGGGCAATGGGACAGGGGTACGAGCAGTACTTC.

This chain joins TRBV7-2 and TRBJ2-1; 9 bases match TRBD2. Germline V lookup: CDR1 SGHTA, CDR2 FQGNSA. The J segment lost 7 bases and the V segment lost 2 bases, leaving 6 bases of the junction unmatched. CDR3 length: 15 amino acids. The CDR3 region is CASSLQLAGKNEQFF. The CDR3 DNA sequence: TGTGCCAGCAGCTTACAACTAGCGGGTAAGAATGAGCAGTTCTTC.

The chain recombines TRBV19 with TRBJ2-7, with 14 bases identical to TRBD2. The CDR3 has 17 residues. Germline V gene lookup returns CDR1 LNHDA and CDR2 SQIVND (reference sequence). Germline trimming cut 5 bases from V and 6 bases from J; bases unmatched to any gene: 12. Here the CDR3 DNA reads TGTGCCAGTAGTGCCCTACCGGGACTAGCGGGAGCCGGCGAGCAGTACTTC. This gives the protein CASSALPGLAGAGEQYF.

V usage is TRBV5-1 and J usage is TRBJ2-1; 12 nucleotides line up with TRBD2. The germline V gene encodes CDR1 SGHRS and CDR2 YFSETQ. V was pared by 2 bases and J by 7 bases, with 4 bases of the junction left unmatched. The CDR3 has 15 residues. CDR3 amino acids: CASSFRLAGENEQFF. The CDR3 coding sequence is TGCGCCAGCAGCTTCCGACTAGCGGGAGAGAATGAGCAGTTCTTC. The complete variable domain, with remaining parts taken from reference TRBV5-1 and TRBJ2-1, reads KAGVTQTPRYLIKTRGQQVTLSCSPISGHRSVSWYQQTPGQGLQFLFEYFSETQRNKGNFPGRFSGRQFSNSRSEMNVSTLELGDSALYLCASSFRLAGENEQFFGPGTRLTVL.

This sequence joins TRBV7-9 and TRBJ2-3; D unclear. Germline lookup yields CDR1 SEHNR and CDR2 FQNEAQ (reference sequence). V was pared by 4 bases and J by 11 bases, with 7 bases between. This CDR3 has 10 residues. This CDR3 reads CASSSEQQYF. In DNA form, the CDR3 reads TGTGCCAGCAGCTCGGAACAGCAGTATTTT.

CDR3 sequence: CAWGRPSTGELFF. As DNA, the CDR3 is TGTGCCTGGGGTAGACCTTCCACCGGGGAGCTGTTTTTT. The rearrangement links TRBV30 to TRBJ2-2; the D is unclear. Germline loops: CDR1 GTSNPN, CDR2 SVGIG (reference sequence). The V end was cut by 5 bases, the J end by 4 bases, with 11 bases between. This CDR3 region has 13 residues.

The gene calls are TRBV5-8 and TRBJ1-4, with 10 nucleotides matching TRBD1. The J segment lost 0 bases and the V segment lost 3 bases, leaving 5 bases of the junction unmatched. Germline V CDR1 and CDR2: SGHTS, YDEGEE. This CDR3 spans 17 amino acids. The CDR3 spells CASSWTGGVATNEKLFF. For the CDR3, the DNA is TGTGCCAGCAGCTGGACAGGGGGGGTGGCAACTAATGAAAAACTGTTTTTT.

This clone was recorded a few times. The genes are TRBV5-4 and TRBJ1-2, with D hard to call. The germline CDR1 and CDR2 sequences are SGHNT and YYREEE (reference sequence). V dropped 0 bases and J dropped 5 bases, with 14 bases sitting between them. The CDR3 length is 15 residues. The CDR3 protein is CASSLAGRRPYGYTF. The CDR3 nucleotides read TGTGCCAGCAGCTTGGCCGGACGACGACCGTATGGCTACACCTTC.

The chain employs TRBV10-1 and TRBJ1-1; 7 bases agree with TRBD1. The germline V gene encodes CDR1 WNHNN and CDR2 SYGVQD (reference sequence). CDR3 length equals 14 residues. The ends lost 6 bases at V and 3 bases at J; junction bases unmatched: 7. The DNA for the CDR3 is TGCGCCAGCAGCCGCGATACAGGGGACACTGAAGCTTTCTTT. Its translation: CASSRDTGDTEAFF.

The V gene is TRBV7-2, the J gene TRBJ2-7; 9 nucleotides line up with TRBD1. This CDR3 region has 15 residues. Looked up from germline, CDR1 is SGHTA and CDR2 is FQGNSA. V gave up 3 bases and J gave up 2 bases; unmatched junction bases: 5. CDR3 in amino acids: CASSFLGTGTYEQYF. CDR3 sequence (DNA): TGTGCCAGCAGCTTCCTCGGGACAGGGACCTACGAGCAGTACTTC.

CDR3 in DNA: TGCGCCAGCAGCTTCGCTAGGGACAAAGCTTCACCCCTCCACTTT. As protein: CASSFARDKASPLHF. V is TRBV5-1 and J is TRBJ1-6; a possible D gene is TRBD1 (6 bases). Germline V gene data show CDR1 as SGHRS and CDR2 as YFSETQ. The germline V and J ends were trimmed by 2 bases and 9 bases, with 15 bases remaining between them. The CDR3 runs to 15 residues.

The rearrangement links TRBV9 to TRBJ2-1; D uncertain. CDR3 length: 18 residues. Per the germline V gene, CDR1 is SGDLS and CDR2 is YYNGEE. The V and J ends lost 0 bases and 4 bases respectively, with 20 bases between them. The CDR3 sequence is CASSVGGGLNRLYNEQFF. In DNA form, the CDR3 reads TGTGCCAGCAGCGTAGGGGGTGGGCTGAATAGACTTTACAATGAGCAGTTCTTC. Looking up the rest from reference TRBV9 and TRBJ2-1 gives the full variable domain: DSGVTQTPKHLITATGQRVTLRCSPRSGDLSVYWYQQSLDQGLQFLIQYYNGEERAKGNILERFSAQQFPDLHSELNLSSLELGDSALYFCASSVGGGLNRLYNEQFFGPGTRLTVL.

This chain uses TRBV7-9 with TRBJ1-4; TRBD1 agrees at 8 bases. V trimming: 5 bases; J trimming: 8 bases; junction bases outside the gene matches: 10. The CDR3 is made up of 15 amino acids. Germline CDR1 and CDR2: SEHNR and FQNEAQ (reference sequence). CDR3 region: CASSPDRVQMEKLFF. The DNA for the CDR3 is TGTGCCAGCAGCCCGGACAGGGTTCAGATGGAAAAACTGTTTTTT.

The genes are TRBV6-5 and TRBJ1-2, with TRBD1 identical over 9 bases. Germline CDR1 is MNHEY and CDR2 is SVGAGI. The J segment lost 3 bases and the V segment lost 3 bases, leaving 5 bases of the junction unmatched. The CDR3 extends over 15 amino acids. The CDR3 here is CASSYRDRVHYGYTF. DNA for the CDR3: TGTGCCAGCAGTTATCGGGACAGGGTTCACTATGGCTACACCTTC.